This record looks at one T cell receptor (beta chain) sequence and its context. Its matching antigen is unknown. The data were taken from a study of early T cells in non-severe SARS-CoV-2 infection. Study-wide context: The chains were unpaired, and the sequenced material was bulk RNA from unsorted whole blood. Findings and caveats of the study: There was a bias toward anti-spike CD8 responses in VDJdb matching, which missed private and CD4 specificities.

This CDR3 has 16 residues. V was pared by 1 base and J by 7 bases, with 9 bases of the junction left unmatched. Unique molecular identifiers were attached to individual cDNA molecules. TCRdb independently ran MiXCR on the 5' RACE reads; one entry per CDR3 protein. Among tens of thousands of distinct CDR3 sequences listed, over 12% were seen once. This clonotype originated in an adult who was a healthcare worker with PCR-confirmed SARS-CoV-2 infection or an uninfected control (not recorded which). The chain carries TRBV12-3 or TRBV12-4 and TRBJ2-1, with 8 positions matching TRBD2. Source material: whole blood. CDR3 nucleotide sequence: TGTGCCAGCAGTTTAGGGCGAGCGGGAGTTTTTAATGAGCAGTTCTTC. Protein: CASSLGRAGVFNEQFF.